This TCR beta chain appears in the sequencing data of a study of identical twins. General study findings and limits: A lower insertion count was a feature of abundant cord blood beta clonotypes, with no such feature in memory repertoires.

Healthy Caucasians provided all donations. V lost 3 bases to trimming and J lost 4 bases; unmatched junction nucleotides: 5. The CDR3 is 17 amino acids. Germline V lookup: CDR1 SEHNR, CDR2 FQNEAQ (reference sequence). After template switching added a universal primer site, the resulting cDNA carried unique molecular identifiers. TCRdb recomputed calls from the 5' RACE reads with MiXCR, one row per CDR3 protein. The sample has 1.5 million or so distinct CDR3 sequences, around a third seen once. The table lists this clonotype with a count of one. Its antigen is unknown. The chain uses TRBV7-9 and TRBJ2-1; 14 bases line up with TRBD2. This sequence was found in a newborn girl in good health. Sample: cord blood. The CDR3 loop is CASSFTGLAGDYNEQFF. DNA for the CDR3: TGTGCCAGCAGCTTCACGGGACTAGCGGGAGATTACAATGAGCAGTTCTTC. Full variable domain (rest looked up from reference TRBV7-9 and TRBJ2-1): DTGVSQNPRHKITKRGQNVTFRCDPISEHNRLYWYRQTLGQGPEFLTYFQNEAQLEKSRLLSDRFSAERPKGSFSTLEIQRTEQGDSAMYLCASSFTGLAGDYNEQFFGPGTRLTVL.